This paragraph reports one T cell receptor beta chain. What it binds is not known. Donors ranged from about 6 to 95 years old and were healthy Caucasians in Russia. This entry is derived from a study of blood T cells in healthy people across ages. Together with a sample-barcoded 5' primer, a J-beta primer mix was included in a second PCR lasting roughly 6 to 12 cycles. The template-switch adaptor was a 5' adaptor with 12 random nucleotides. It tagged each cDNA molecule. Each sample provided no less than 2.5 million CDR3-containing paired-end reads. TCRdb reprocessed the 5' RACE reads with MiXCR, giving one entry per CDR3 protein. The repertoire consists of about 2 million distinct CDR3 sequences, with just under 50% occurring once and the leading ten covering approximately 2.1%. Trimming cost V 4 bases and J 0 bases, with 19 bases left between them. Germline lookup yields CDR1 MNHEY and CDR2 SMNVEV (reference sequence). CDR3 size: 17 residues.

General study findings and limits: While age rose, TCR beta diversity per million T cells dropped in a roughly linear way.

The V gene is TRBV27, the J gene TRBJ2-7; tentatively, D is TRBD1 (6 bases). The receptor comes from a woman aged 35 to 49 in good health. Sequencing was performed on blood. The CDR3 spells CASSSDRSRFASYEQYF. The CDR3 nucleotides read TGTGCCAGCAGTTCGGACAGATCCCGGTTTGCCTCCTACGAGCAGTACTTC.